One and the same sample provided the 19 T cell receptor beta chains below, sequenced in a study of T cells after yellow fever vaccination. TCRdb reanalysed the 5' RACE reads using MiXCR and keeps one entry per CDR3 protein. The sample has 500,000 to 650,000 distinct CDR3 sequences; approximately 16% are singletons. Here the sequenced sample was PBMCs, taken around 5 days after the first yellow fever vaccination. The receptors stem from a man younger than 35 who received the YFV17D yellow fever vaccine.

The chain links TRBV3-1 to TRBJ2-7, with TRBD1 identical over 7 bases. Trimming cost V 10 bases and J 2 bases; bases outside gene matches: 5. The germline V gene encodes CDR1 LGHDT and CDR2 YNNKEL (reference sequence). There are 12 residues in the CDR3. This CDR3 reads CAKTTGTYEQYV. CDR3 DNA sequence: TGTGCCAAGACGACAGGGACCTACGAGCAGTACGTC.

The CDR3 DNA sequence: TGTGCCAGCAGCTCGGGACAGGTTGGGAGGACCGGGGAGCTGTTTTTT. It specifies CASSSGQVGRTGELFF. The rearrangement uses TRBV7-9 and TRBJ2-2; 8 positions agree with TRBD1. Germline lookup yields CDR1 SEHNR and CDR2 FQNEAQ (reference sequence). Trimming removed 4 bases from V and 5 bases from J; junction bases left unmatched: 9. This CDR3 has 16 residues.

This clonotype has a count of ten or more. The chain recombines TRBV20-1 with TRBJ2-3, with 8 bases that match TRBD2. J gave up 1 base and V 6 bases, and 6 bases lay outside the gene matches. CDR1 and CDR2 from the germline V gene are DFQATT and SNEGSKA (reference sequence). The CDR3 spans 14 residues. CDR3 amino acids: CSAKPGGGTDTQYF. The CDR3 coding sequence is TGCAGTGCGAAGCCGGGAGGGGGCACAGATACGCAGTATTTT.

V gene TRBV7-9 combines with J gene TRBJ2-1; D not resolved. Deletions cut 4 bases from V and 7 bases from J, with 11 bases between. CDR3 length equals 13 residues. Germline values: CDR1 SEHNR, CDR2 FQNEAQ (reference sequence). This CDR3 is CASSYRNMNEQFF. The CDR3 DNA reads TGTGCCAGCAGCTACCGAAATATGAATGAGCAGTTCTTC. Variable domain in full (rest from reference TRBV7-9 and TRBJ2-1): DTGVSQNPRHKITKRGQNVTFRCDPISEHNRLYWYRQTLGQGPEFLTYFQNEAQLEKSRLLSDRFSAERPKGSFSTLEIQRTEQGDSAMYLCASSYRNMNEQFFGPGTRLTVL.

This clonotype was counted only a few times. The chain couples TRBV7-2 to TRBJ2-4; D tentatively fits TRBD1 or TRBD2 (7 bases each). V was pared by 6 bases and J by 8 bases, with 17 bases between. The CDR3 loop spans 14 amino acids. Germline V gene data show CDR1 as SGHTA and CDR2 as FQGNSA. The CDR3 region is CASREGGGYHIQYF. The CDR3 nucleotides are TGTGCCAGCAGGGAGGGAGGGGGCTATCACATTCAGTACTTC. Combining the CDR3 with reference TRBV7-2 and TRBJ2-4 gives the whole variable domain GAGVSQSPSNKVTEKGKDVELRCDPISGHTALYWYRQSLGQGLEFLIYFQGNSAPDKSGLPSDRFSAERTGGSVSTLTIQRTQQEDSAVYLCASREGGGYHIQYFGAGTRLSVL.

This chain joins TRBV25-1 and TRBJ1-1; no reliable D call. Trimming took 3 bases from V and 0 from J, leaving 14 bases between them. Germline V gene lookup returns CDR1 MGHDK and CDR2 SYGVNS. This CDR3 region has 16 residues. The CDR3 nucleotides read TGTGCCAGCAGTGATCAAACAGCCCCTTTGAACACTGAAGCTTTCTTT. Translated: CASSDQTAPLNTEAFF.

CDR3 loop: CSARDPANSYEQYF. The CDR3 DNA sequence: TGCAGTGCTAGAGATCCGGCAAACTCCTACGAGCAGTACTTC. The rearrangement uses TRBV20-1 and TRBJ2-7; D is uncertain. The CDR3 has 14 amino acids. CDR1 and CDR2 from the germline V gene are DFQATT and SNEGSKA (reference sequence). Trimming cost V 0 bases and J 0 bases, with 9 bases left between them.

V and J are TRBV7-2 and TRBJ2-1, with TRBD2 identical over 8 bases. This CDR3 is built from 16 residues. Germline CDR1 SGHTA, CDR2 FQGNSA. V gave up 5 bases and J gave up 7 bases; unmatched junction bases: 13. The chain's CDR3 is CASSGGGRGVSNEQFF. Here the CDR3 DNA reads TGTGCCAGCAGCGGCGGGGGGCGGGGGGTTTCAAATGAGCAGTTCTTC.

This clonotype was detected ten times or more. This sequence joins TRBV24-1 and TRBJ2-1; tentatively, D is TRBD2 (5 bases). The CDR3 is made up of 14 amino acids. Trimming left V 4 bases short and J 4 bases short, with 10 bases between. CDR1 is KGHDR and CDR2 is SFDVKD in the germline V gene. This CDR3 is CATSDNRGYNEQFF. In DNA form, the CDR3 reads TGTGCCACCAGTGACAACCGGGGTTACAATGAGCAGTTCTTC.

This clonotype was counted between two and nine times. This rearrangement joins TRBV12-3 or TRBV12-4 to TRBJ2-3, with a tentative D call TRBD2 (6 bases). V was pared by 2 bases and J by 1 base, with 10 bases between. The CDR3 has 15 amino acids. CDR3 sequence (DNA): TGTGCCAGCAGTTTAATGGCTAGCGGCACAGATACGCAGTATTTT. Amino acid sequence: CASSLMASGTDTQYF.

In this sample, this clonotype turned up a few times. The V call is TRBV7-3, the J call TRBJ2-2; 7 bases map to TRBD1. V lost 3 bases and J lost 0; bases outside the gene matches: 22. The V gene's germline CDR1 is SGHTA and CDR2 FQGTGA. The CDR3 runs to 22 residues. The CDR3 nucleotides are TGTGCCAGCAGCTTTACCTCTCGTCGACAGGGCCGAATATCAACGAACACCGGGGAGCTGTTTTTT. It is translated as CASSFTSRRQGRISTNTGELFF.

This clonotype turned up a few times. The chain carries TRBV20-1 and TRBJ1-4; 8 bases align to TRBD1. CDR3 size: 15 residues. J gave up 4 bases and V 3 bases, and 7 bases lay outside the gene matches. From germline, CDR1 is DFQATT and CDR2 SNEGSKA (reference sequence). CDR3 in amino acids: CSASRTGGNNEKLFF. The CDR3 DNA is TGCAGTGCTAGTCGTACAGGGGGTAATAATGAAAAACTGTTTTTT.

This clonotype occurred a few times. The chain couples TRBV28 to TRBJ2-1, with D perhaps being TRBD1 or TRBD2 (5 bases each). Germline assignment: CDR1 MDHEN and CDR2 SYDVKM. This CDR3 comprises 12 residues. Trimming shortened V by 0 bases and J by 15 bases, and 12 bases separated the two germline ends. The CDR3 bases are TGTGCCAGCAGTTTATGGGCCAGGGAGTGGTTCTTC. Encoded protein: CASSLWAREWFF.

This rearrangement joins TRBV6-5 to TRBJ2-1; no firm D call. CDR1 and CDR2 from the germline V gene are MNHEY and SVGAGI. This CDR3 spans 14 amino acids. V lost 2 bases and J lost 0, with 5 bases in between. DNA for the CDR3: TGTGCCAGCAGTTACAAGAGCTCCTACAATGAGCAGTTCTTC. Its protein is CASSYKSSYNEQFF.

The chain employs TRBV4-1 and TRBJ2-5; maybe TRBD1 (5 bases). Per the germline V gene, CDR1 is MGHRA and CDR2 is YSYEKL. Trimming removed 5 bases from V and 4 bases from J, with 17 bases in between. This CDR3 spans 15 amino acids. CDR3 residues: CASSMVTDFLETQYF. DNA of the CDR3: TGCGCCAGCAGCATGGTGACAGACTTTTTAGAGACCCAGTACTTC.

The chain links TRBV12-3 or TRBV12-4 to TRBJ2-3; 8 positions agree with TRBD2. J lost 0 bases, V lost 6 bases, and 11 bases had no gene match. The CDR3 is 17 amino acids. The CDR3 spells CASRGGGHISSTDTQYF. As DNA, the CDR3 is TGTGCCAGCAGGGGCGGGGGGCATATATCTAGCACAGATACGCAGTATTTT.

This clonotype has only a few counts. This sequence joins TRBV5-1 and TRBJ2-2; TRBD2 is a possible D gene (6 bases). V lost 4 bases, J lost 4 bases, and 14 bases lay in between. This CDR3 contains 15 residues. Per germline, CDR1 SGHRS and CDR2 YFSETQ. The CDR3 coding sequence is TGCGCCAGCAGCCCCGATCCGGGACTCACCGGGGAGCTGTTTTTT. It yields the protein CASSPDPGLTGELFF.

CDR3 nucleotide sequence: TGTGCCATCAGTGAGCCGTACGCACCCCTCCACTTT. It yields the protein CAISEPYAPLHF. V is TRBV10-3 and J is TRBJ1-6; D is undetermined. Trimming stripped 2 bases from V and 11 bases from J, with 7 bases between. Germline V gene lookup returns CDR1 ENHRY and CDR2 SYGVKD. The CDR3 spans 12 residues.

This clonotype turned up a few times. The chain has TRBV6-4 and TRBJ2-7; 10 positions match TRBD1. The junction had 11 bases not matched to a gene; V was cut back by 5 bases and J by 7 bases. CDR1 is MRHNA, CDR2 SNTAGT, per germline. The CDR3 has 15 residues. The CDR3 region is CASSKTGGAQVEQYF. CDR3 DNA: TGTGCCAGCAGTAAGACAGGGGGCGCACAGGTTGAGCAGTACTTC.